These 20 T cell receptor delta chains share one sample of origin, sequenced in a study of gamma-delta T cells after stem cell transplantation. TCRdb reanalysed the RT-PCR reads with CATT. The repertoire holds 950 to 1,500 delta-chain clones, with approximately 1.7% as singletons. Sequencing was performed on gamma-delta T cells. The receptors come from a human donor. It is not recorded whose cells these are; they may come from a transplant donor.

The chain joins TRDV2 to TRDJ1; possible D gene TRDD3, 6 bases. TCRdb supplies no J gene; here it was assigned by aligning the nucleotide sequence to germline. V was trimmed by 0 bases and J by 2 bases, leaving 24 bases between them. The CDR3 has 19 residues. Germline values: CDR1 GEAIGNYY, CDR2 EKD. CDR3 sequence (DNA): TGTGCCTGTGACACCGTCGGAGGGGGAATAGGGGCGACGACCGATAAACTCATCTTT. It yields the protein CACDTVGGGIGATTDKLIF.

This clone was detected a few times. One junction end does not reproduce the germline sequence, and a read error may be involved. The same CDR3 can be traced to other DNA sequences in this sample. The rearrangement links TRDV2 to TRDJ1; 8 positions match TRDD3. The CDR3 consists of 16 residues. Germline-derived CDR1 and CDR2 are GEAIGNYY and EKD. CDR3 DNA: TGTGCTTGTGACCCCGTTACTGGGGGCCCTGCCGGGAAACTCATCTTT. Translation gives CACDPVTGGPAGKLIF.

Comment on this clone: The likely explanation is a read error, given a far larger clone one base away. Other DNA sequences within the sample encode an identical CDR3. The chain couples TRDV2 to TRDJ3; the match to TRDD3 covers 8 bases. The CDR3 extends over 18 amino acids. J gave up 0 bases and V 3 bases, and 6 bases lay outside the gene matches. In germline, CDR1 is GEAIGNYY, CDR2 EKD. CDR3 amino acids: CACDPTGGDSWDTRQMFF. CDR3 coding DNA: TGTGCCTGTGACCCTACTGGGGGCGACTCCTGGGACACCCGACAGATGTTTTTC.

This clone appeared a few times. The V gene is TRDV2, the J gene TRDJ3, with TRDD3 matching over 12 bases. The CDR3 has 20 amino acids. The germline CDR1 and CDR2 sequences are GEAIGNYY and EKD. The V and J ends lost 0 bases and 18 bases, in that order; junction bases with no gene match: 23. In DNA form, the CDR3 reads TGTGCCTGTGACACCGCAGACCTGGGGGATACGCATAAATACACCCGCCCGATGTTTTTC. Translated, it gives CACDTADLGDTHKYTRPMFF.

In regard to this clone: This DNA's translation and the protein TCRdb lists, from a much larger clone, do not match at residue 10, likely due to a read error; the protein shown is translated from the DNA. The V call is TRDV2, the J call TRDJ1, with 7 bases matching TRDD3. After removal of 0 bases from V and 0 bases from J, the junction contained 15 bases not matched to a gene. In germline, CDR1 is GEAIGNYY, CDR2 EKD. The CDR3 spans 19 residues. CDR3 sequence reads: CACDTVSTGEYTNTDKLIF. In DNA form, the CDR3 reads TGTGCCTGTGACACCGTGAGCACTGGGGAATACACGAACACCGATAAACTCATCTTT.

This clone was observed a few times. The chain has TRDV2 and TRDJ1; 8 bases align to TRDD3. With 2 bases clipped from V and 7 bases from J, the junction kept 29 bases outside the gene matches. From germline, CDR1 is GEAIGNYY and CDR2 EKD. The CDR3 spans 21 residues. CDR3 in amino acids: CACDNVLGAIGTSTTGTKLIF. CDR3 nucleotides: TGTGCCTGTGACAATGTACTGGGGGCTATTGGAACTTCTACGACCGGCACTAAACTCATCTTT.

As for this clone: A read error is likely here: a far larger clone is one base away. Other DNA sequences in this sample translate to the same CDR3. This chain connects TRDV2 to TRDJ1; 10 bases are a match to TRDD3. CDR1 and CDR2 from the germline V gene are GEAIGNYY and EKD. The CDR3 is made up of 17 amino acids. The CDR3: CACDTVLGDKGTDKLIF. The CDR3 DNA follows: TGTGCTTGTGACACCGTGCTGGGGGATAAGGGAACCGATAAACTCATCTTT.

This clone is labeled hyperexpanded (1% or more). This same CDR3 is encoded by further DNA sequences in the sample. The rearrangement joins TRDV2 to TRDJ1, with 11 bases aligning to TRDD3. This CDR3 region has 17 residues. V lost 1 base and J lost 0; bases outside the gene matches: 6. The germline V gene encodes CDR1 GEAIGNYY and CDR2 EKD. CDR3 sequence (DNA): TGTGCCTGTGACACACTGGGGGATAAACGGGACACCGATAAACTCATCTTT. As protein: CACDTLGDKRDTDKLIF.

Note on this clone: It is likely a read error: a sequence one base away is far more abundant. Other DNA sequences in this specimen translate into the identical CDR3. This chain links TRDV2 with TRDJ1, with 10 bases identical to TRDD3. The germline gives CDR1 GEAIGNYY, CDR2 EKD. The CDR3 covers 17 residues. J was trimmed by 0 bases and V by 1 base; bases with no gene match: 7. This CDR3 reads CACDTLGDKRDTDKLIF. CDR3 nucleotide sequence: TGTGCCTGTGACACGCTGGGGGATAAACGGGACACCGATAAACTCATCTTT.

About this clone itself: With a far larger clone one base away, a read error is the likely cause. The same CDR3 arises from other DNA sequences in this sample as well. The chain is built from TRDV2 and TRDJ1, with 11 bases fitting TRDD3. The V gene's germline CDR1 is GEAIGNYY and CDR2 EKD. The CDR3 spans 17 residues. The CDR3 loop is CACDTLGDKRDTDKLIF. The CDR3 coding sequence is TGTGCCTGTGACACACTGGGGGATAAACGGGACACCGATAAGCTCATCTTT.

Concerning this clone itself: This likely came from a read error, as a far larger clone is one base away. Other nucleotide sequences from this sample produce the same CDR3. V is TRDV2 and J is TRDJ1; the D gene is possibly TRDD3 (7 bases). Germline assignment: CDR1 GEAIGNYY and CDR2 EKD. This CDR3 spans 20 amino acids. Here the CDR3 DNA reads TGCGCCTGTGACACCGTTTCTTTCCTAAAGGCTGGGGGGATCACCGATAAACTCATCTTT. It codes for CACDTVSFLKAGGITDKLIF.

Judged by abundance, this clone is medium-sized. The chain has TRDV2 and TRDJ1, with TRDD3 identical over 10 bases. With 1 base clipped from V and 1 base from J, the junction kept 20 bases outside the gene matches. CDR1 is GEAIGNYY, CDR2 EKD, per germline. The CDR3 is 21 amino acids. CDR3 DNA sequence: TGTGCCTGTGACACGCTTGGTACGTGGGGGGAGACTGGGGGATTCACCGATAAACTCATCTTT. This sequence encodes CACDTLGTWGETGGFTDKLIF.

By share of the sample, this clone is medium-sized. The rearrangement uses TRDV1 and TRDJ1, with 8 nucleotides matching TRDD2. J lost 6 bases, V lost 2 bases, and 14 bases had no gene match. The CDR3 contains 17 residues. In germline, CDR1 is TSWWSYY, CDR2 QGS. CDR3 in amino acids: CALGESTFLRGGHKLIF. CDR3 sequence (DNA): TGTGCTCTTGGGGAATCAACCTTCCTAAGGGGGGGACATAAACTCATCTTT.

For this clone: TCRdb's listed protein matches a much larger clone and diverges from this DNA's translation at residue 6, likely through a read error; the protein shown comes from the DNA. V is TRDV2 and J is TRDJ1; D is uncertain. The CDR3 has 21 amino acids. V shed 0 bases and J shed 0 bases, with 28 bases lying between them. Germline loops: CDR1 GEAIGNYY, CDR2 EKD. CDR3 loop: CACDTHPVESGWKRHTDKLIF. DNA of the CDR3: TGTGCCTGTGACACCCACCCCGTTGAGAGTGGGTGGAAACGCCACACCGATAAACTCATCTTT.

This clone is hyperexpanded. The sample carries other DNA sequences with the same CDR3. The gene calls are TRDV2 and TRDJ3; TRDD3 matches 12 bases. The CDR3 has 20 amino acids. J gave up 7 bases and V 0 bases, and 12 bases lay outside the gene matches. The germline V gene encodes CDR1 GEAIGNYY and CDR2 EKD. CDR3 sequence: CACDTADLGDTHKDTRQMFF. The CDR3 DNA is TGTGCCTGTGACACCGCAGACCTGGGGGATACGCATAAAGACACCCGACAGATGTTTTTC.

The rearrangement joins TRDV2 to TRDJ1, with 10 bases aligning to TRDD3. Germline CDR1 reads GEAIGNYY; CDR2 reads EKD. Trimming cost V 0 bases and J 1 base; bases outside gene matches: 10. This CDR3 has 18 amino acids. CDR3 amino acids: CACDTADLGDIVTDKLIF. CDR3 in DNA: TGTGCCTGTGACACCGCAGACCTGGGGGATATTGTCACCGATAAACTCATCTTT.

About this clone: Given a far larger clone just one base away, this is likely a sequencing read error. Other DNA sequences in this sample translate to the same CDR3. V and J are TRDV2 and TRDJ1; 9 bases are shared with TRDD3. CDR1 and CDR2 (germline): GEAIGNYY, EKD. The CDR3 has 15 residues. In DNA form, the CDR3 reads TGTGCCTGTGACACCGTAGGGGATACGCTCGATAAGCTCATCTTT. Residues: CACDTVGDTLDKLIF.

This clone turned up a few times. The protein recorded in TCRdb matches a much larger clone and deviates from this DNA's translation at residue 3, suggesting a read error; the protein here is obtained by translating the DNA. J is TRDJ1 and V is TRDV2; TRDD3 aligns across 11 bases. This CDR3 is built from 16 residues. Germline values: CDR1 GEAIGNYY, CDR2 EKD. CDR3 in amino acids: CARDTVVGDTPKKLIF. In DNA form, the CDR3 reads TGTGCCCGTGACACCGTGGTGGGGGATACGCCAAAGAAACTCATCTTT.

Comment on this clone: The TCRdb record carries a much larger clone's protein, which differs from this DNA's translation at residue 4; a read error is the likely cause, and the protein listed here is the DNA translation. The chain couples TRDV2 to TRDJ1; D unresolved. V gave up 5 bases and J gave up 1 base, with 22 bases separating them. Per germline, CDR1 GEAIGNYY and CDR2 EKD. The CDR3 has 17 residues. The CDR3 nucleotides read TGTGCCTGTGCCGGCCTCGGGGTTCCCGGAGGCACCGATAAACTCATCTTT. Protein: CACAGLGVPGGTDKLIF.

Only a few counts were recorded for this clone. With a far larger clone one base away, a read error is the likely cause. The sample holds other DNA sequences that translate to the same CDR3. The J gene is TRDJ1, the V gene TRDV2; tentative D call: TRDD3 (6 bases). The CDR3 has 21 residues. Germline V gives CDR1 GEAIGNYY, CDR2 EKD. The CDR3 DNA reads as TGTGCCTGTGACACCGTAAAACCTGTAGGGGGACCAAACCTGTACACCGATAAGCTCATCTTT. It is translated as CACDTVKPVGGPNLYTDKLIF.